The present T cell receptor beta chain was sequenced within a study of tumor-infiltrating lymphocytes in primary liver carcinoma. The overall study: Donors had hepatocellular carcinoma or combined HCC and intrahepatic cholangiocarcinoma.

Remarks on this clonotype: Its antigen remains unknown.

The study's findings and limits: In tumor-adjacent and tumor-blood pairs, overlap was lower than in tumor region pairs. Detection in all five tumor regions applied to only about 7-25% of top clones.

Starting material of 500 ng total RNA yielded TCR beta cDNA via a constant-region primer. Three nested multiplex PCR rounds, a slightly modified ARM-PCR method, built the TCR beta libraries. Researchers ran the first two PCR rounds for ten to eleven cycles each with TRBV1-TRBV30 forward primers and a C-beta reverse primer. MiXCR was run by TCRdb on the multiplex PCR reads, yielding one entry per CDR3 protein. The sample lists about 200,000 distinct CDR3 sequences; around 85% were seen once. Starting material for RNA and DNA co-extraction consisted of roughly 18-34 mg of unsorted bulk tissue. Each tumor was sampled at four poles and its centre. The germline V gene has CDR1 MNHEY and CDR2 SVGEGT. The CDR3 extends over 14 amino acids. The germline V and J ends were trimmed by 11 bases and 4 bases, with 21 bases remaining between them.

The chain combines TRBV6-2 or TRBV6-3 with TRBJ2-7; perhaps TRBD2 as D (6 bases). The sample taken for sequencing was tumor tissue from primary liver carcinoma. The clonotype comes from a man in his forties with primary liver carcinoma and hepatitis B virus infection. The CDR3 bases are TGTGCCGGCAAAGGACTACAGGAGGGATACGAGCAGTACTTC. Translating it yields CAGKGLQEGYEQYF.